These T cell receptor beta chains were read from a single sample in a study of cytomegalovirus exposure and HLA in healthy donors. Repertoires were generated with immunoSEQ multiplex PCR, while TCRdb's copy carries only in-frame clones and drops some. This sample has approximately 210,000 clones, with 70% to 90% found just once. Sequenced material: PBMCs. The receptors come from a woman in her late teens or twenties in good health and CMV-seronegative. Both conserved end residues are part of each CDR3. A D gene is named only where the DNA matches it firmly. Only part of the rows carry a size: once, few, many, or a class if the clone is expanded.

. TRBJ2-3 TRBV5-4 . TGTGCCAGCAGCCCGCTAGCGCAGAGAGGTCGGACAGATACGCAGTATTTT CASSPLAQRGRTDTQYF
. TRBJ1-3 TRBV29-1 TRBD1 TGCAGCGTCGGGACAGTGACCTCTGGAAACACCATATATTTT CSVGTVTSGNTIYF
. TRBJ1-6 TRBV28 . TGTGCCAGCAGTTTGATCGGGGGGCAGGACTATAATTCACCCCTCCACTTT CASSLIGGQDYNSPLHF
. TRBJ1-2 TRBV6-5 TRBD1 TGTGCCAGCAGTTTCAGTACAGGGGGCTATGGCTACACCTTC CASSFSTGGYGYTF
. TRBJ1-2 TRBV7-8 . TGTGCCAGCAGCTTAGGACCCGGCGGTAACTATGGCTACACCTTC CASSLGPGGNYGYTF
. TRBJ2-3 TRBV7-7 . TGTGCTAGCAGCTTAGGACTGGACACAGATACGCAGTATTTT CASSLGLDTDTQYF
. TRBJ2-6 TRBV15 TRBD1 TGTGCCACCAGCGTAGCCGGGACAGGGTACTCTGGGGCCAACGTCCTGACTTTC CATSVAGTGYSGANVLTF
. TRBJ1-1 TRBV28 TRBD1 TGTGCCAGCAGTGGGTCCGGATCAGGGGGCACTGAAGCTTTCTTT CASSGSGSGGTEAFF
. TRBJ2-2 TRBV19 . TGTGCCAGTTCTGACACCGGGGAGCTGTTTTTT CASSDTGELFF
. TRBJ2-1 TRBV11-3 . TGTGCCAGCAGCTCCTACCGGGGGACTGAGCAGTTCTTC CASSSYRGTEQFF
few TRBJ1-1 TRBV6-5 . TGTGCCAGCAGTCGAGAACAGGGTTATGAAACTTTCTTT CASSREQGYETFF
once TRBJ1-4 TRBV7-7 TRBD1 TGTGCTAGCAGCGCGGACAGGGGCGAAAAACTGTTTTTT CASSADRGEKLFF
. TRBJ1-1 TRBV27 . TGTGCCAGCAGCCCCGACAGCCTTCTTTTGAACACTGAAGCTTTCTTT CASSPDSLLLNTEAFF
. TRBJ2-1 TRBV30 TRBD1 TGTGCCTGGAGTGTACAGGGGAATGAGCAGTTCTTC CAWSVQGNEQFF
. TRBJ2-5 TRBV29-1 . TGCAGCGTTTTGAAGGGGGTCCAAGAGACCCAGTACTTC CSVLKGVQETQYF
. TRBJ2-2 TRBV10-3 TRBD1 TGTGCCATCAGTGAGTCGAGACGACAGGGGGTTAACACCGGGGAGCTGTTTTTT CAISESRRQGVNTGELFF
few TRBJ2-7 TRBV11-2 TRBD1 TGTGCCAGCAGCTTCACAGGGGACCTCTCCTGGCAGTACTTC CASSFTGDLSWQYF
. TRBJ1-1 TRBV5-6 . TGTGCCAGCAGCGGACAGAACACTGAAGCTTTCTTT CASSGQNTEAFF
. TRBJ2-3 TRBV7-6 . TGTGCCAGCAGCTTCCTCACAGGTACCGGGAGCACAGATACGCAGTATTTT CASSFLTGTGSTDTQYF
once TRBJ1-5 TRBV15 . TGTGCCACCAGCAGAGATTTCTACCCGCCGCGGCAGCCCCAGCATTTT CATSRDFYPPRQPQHF
. TRBJ1-1 TRBV2 . TGTGCCAGCAGACCCACGGAGCCCACGACGGCTTTCTTT CASRPTEPTTAFF
. TRBJ2-3 TRBV27 . TGTGCCAGCAGTTGGAGGGGCAAAGATACGCAGTATTTT CASSWRGKDTQYF
. TRBJ2-5 TRBV18 . TGTGCCAGCTCACCACCGTCAGGGGAGACCCAGTACTTC CASSPPSGETQYF
. TRBJ2-1 TRBV6-1 TRBD2 TGTGCCAGCAGTGAACAACTAGCGGGGTTCGGTATTGAGCAGTTCTTC CASSEQLAGFGIEQFF
. TRBJ2-7 TRBV7-9 TRBD2 TGTGCCAGCAGCCAGGAGCGGGAGGGCCACTACGAGCAGTACTTC CASSQEREGHYEQYF
. TRBJ2-5 TRBV4-1 TRBD1 TGCGCCAGCAGCCTCCCGGGACAGGGCCAAGAGACCCAGTACTTC CASSLPGQGQETQYF
. TRBJ1-1 TRBV9 TRBD1 TGTGCCAGCAGCGTAGGGAGGGGGCTAAACACTGAAGCTTTCTTT CASSVGRGLNTEAFF
. TRBJ2-1 TRBV9 . TGTGCCAGCAGCACCCCCCAGACTAGCTACAATGAGCAGTTCTTC CASSTPQTSYNEQFF
. TRBJ1-5 TRBV27 . TGTGCCAGCAGTTTATCGGGCCGCCTATTTTTT CASSLSGRLFF
once TRBJ2-7 TRBV12-5 TRBD1 TGTGCTAGTGGTTTGGGAACAGGGGCGGTCTACGAGCAGTACTTC CASGLGTGAVYEQYF
. TRBJ2-1 TRBV11-3 TRBD2 TGTGCCAGCAGCCCCCCCGGGACTAGCGGGGGTTACAATGAGCAGTTCTTC CASSPPGTSGGYNEQFF
. TRBJ1-2 TRBV5-1 TRBD1 TGCGCCAGCAGCGCAACCTCAGGGGGCTACGACTATGGCTACACCTTC CASSATSGGYDYGYTF
. TRBJ1-3 TRBV30 TRBD1 TGTGCCTGGAGTAGCCCAGGGGGAATAAACACCATATATTTT CAWSSPGGINTIYF
. TRBJ1-5 TRBV4-2 TRBD1 TGTGCCAGCAGCCAAGTTCCGACAGGGGGTCAGCCCCAGCATTTT CASSQVPTGGQPQHF
. TRBJ2-7 TRBV18 TRBD2 TGTGCCAGCTCACCACGGACTAGCAGTTACGAGCAGTACTTC CASSPRTSSYEQYF
. TRBJ1-1 TRBV19 . TGTGCCAGTAGTATGTACGGGAGGGGGGGAACTGAAGCTTTCTTT CASSMYGRGGTEAFF
. TRBJ2-7 TRBV27 TRBD1 TGTGCCACACGACCCGGGACAGGGGGTTTGTACGAGCAGTACTTC CATRPGTGGLYEQYF
. TRBJ2-1 TRBV7-3 TRBD2 TGTGCCAGCAGCGCCGGGGGGGGACTTGGAGGCAATGAGCAGTTCTTC CASSAGGGLGGNEQFF
. TRBJ1-5 TRBV5-1 TRBD1 TGCGCCAGCAGCTTACAGGGGGTTAGCAATCAGCCCCAGCATTTT CASSLQGVSNQPQHF
. TRBJ1-5 TRBV5-5 TRBD1 TGTGCCAGCAGCTTGGTTGACAGGGTTGATCAGCCCCAGCATTTT CASSLVDRVDQPQHF
. TRBJ2-3 TRBV7-7 . TGTGCTAGCAGCCTTGGCGCAGGCGTCACAGATACGCAGTATTTT CASSLGAGVTDTQYF
. TRBJ2-2 TRBV2 . TGTGCCAGCAGGGCAGGGGCCGCGAACACCGGGGAGCTGTTTTTT CASRAGAANTGELFF
. TRBJ1-1 TRBV5-1 . TGCGCCAGCAGCTTGCTGGATCCGGGCACTGAAGCTTTCTTT CASSLLDPGTEAFF
. TRBJ2-7 TRBV7-9 TRBD2 TGTGCCAGCAGCTTAGGCGCGGGGGAGAACGAGCAGTACTTC CASSLGAGENEQYF
. TRBJ2-7 TRBV25-1 . TGTGCCAGCAGTGGTCCCTGGGGCGGCGAGTACTTC CASSGPWGGEYF
. TRBJ2-5 TRBV5-6 TRBD2 TGTGCCAGCAGCTTGAATGGGGGAGGGAGCGGAGAGACCCAGTACTTC CASSLNGGGSGETQYF
. TRBJ1-4 TRBV11-3 . TGTGCCAGCAGGCTCCGGGATGGGGATAATGAAAAACTGTTTTTT CASRLRDGDNEKLFF